Listed below are T cell receptor beta chains from one sample, sequenced in a study of shared clonotypes between healthy human individuals. Sequencing was performed with immunoSEQ multiplex PCR; in TCRdb, only in-frame clones are kept and a portion is missing. This sample has some 500,000 clones, with approximately 95% found just once. The sample was naive CD4+ T cells sorted from blood. The receptors stem from a woman in her 30s in good health. CDR3s include the opening cysteine and the closing phenylalanine or tryptophan. D genes are given only for firm matches.

cdr3_aa: CASSVLPRTSGKNIQYF
cdr3_nt: TGTGCCAGCAGCGTCCTCCCCCGGACTAGCGGAAAAAACATTCAGTACTTC
cdr3_length: 17
d_call: TRBD2
v_call: TRBV9
j_call: TRBJ2-4

cdr3_aa: CASSQSPNTERERRTEFF
cdr3_nt: TGCGCCAGCAGTCAATCCCCCAATACAGAGCGGGAGCGACGTACGGAGTTCTTC
cdr3_length: 18
d_call: TRBD2
v_call: TRBV23-1
j_call: TRBJ2-1

cdr3_aa: CASSLGQSVGATGELFF
cdr3_nt: TGTGCCAGCAGTTTGGGCCAATCCGTGGGGGCCACCGGGGAGCTGTTTTTT
cdr3_length: 17
d_call: NA
v_call: TRBV28
j_call: TRBJ2-2

cdr3_aa: CASSTDTGSYNEQFF
cdr3_nt: TGCGCCAGCAGCACCGACACAGGCTCCTACAATGAGCAGTTCTTC
cdr3_length: 15
d_call: NA
v_call: TRBV5-1
j_call: TRBJ2-1

cdr3_aa: CASSALQGGQPQHF
cdr3_nt: TGTGCCAGCAGCGCCCTCCAGGGAGGGCAGCCCCAGCATTTT
cdr3_length: 14
d_call: NA
v_call: TRBV6-6
j_call: TRBJ1-5

cdr3_aa: CASSPGRWLIYNEQFF
cdr3_nt: TGTGCCAGCAGCCCGGGCCGGTGGCTGATCTACAATGAGCAGTTCTTC
cdr3_length: 16
d_call: NA
v_call: TRBV7-9
j_call: TRBJ2-1

cdr3_aa: CASSLTATSGSGDTQYF
cdr3_nt: TGTGCCAGCAGCTTGACCGCGACTAGCGGGAGTGGAGATACGCAGTATTTT
cdr3_length: 17
d_call: TRBD2
v_call: TRBV7-9
j_call: TRBJ2-3

cdr3_aa: CASSLVGSSYEQYF
cdr3_nt: TGCGCCAGCAGCTTGGTTGGTAGCTCCTACGAGCAGTACTTC
cdr3_length: 14
d_call: NA
v_call: TRBV5-1
j_call: TRBJ2-7

cdr3_aa: CASSLFQGMNTEAFF
cdr3_nt: TGTGCCAGCAGCTTGTTCCAGGGAATGAACACTGAAGCTTTCTTT
cdr3_length: 15
d_call: NA
v_call: TRBV7-2
j_call: TRBJ1-1

cdr3_aa: CASSQVTGAHEKLFF
cdr3_nt: TGCGCCAGCAGCCAAGTGACAGGGGCTCATGAAAAACTGTTTTTT
cdr3_length: 15
d_call: TRBD1
v_call: TRBV4-1
j_call: TRBJ1-4

cdr3_aa: CASSVAPDNEQFF
cdr3_nt: TGTGCCAGCAGCGTAGCCCCAGACAATGAGCAGTTCTTC
cdr3_length: 13
d_call: NA
v_call: TRBV9
j_call: TRBJ2-1

cdr3_aa: CASSFGWVAGPYEQYF
cdr3_nt: TGCGCCAGCAGCTTCGGGTGGGTAGCGGGTCCCTACGAGCAGTACTTC
cdr3_length: 16
d_call: TRBD2
v_call: TRBV5-1
j_call: TRBJ2-7